The rows below give T cell receptor beta chains drawn from one sample of a study of cytomegalovirus exposure and HLA in healthy donors. TCRdb's copy holds only in-frame clones and misses some; the assay was immunoSEQ multiplex PCR. The sample contains 110,000 or so clones, 70% to 80% of which appear only once. Sequenced material: PBMCs. These receptors all stem from a woman aged 40 to 49 in good health and CMV-seropositive. Both conserved end residues are part of each CDR3. A D gene is named only where the DNA matches it firmly. Only part of the rows carry a size: once, few, many, or a class if the clone is expanded.

v_gene,abundance,j_gene,d_gene,CDR3aa,CDR3nt
TRBV15,-,TRBJ1-1,-,CATSNQGVATEAFF,TGTGCCACCAGCAATCAGGGTGTCGCCACTGAAGCTTTCTTT
TRBV2,-,TRBJ2-1,-,CASSDQTPRSGFF,TGTGCCAGCAGTGATCAGACGCCCAGGTCAGGGTTCTTC
TRBV6-1,-,TRBJ2-7,-,CASSPLGSYEQYF,TGTGCCAGCAGTCCACTAGGCTCCTACGAGCAGTACTTC
TRBV7-9,-,TRBJ1-1,-,CASSSLYTEAFF,TGTGCCAGCAGCTCACTGTACACTGAAGCTTTCTTT
TRBV2,few,TRBJ1-6,TRBD1,CADGTGPPSPLHF,TGTGCCGACGGGACAGGGCCGCCTTCACCCCTCCACTTT
TRBV15,-,TRBJ1-4,TRBD1,CATSLDRPWEKLFF,TGTGCCACCAGCTTGGACAGGCCTTGGGAAAAACTGTTTTTT
TRBV5-1,-,TRBJ1-2,TRBD1,CASSPDRGYGYTF,TGCGCCAGCAGCCCCGACAGGGGGTATGGCTACACCTTC
TRBV29-1,-,TRBJ2-7,TRBD1,CSVDSGTDYEQYF,TGCAGCGTGGATTCCGGGACAGACTACGAGCAGTACTTC
TRBV2,few,TRBJ1-2,-,CASRQGAGYTF,TGTGCCAGCAGACAGGGTGCCGGCTACACCTTC
TRBV5-1,-,TRBJ2-6,-,CASSLGALVANVLTF,TGCGCCAGCAGCTTGGGAGCTCTGGTGGCCAACGTCCTGACTTTC
TRBV9,-,TRBJ2-1,TRBD2,CASSVQTSGAHNEQFF,TGTGCCAGCAGCGTCCAGACTAGCGGGGCCCACAATGAGCAGTTCTTC
TRBV10-2,-,TRBJ2-3,TRBD2,CASSLAEYTDTQYF,TGCGCCAGCAGCCTAGCGGAGTACACAGATACGCAGTATTTT
TRBV2,-,TRBJ2-5,-,CASSDSSGKETQYF,TGTGCCAGCAGTGACTCTTCAGGGAAAGAGACCCAGTACTTC
TRBV2,-,TRBJ1-5,TRBD1,CASSDSDRGLQPQHF,TGTGCCAGCAGTGATAGTGACAGGGGGCTTCAGCCCCAGCATTTT
TRBV28,once,TRBJ1-2,TRBD1,CASTDRDRDGYTF,TGTGCCAGCACTGACCGGGACAGGGATGGCTACACCTTC
TRBV27,-,TRBJ2-7,TRBD2,CASSAPPLAGAYEQYF,TGTGCCAGCAGTGCACCACCACTAGCGGGGGCCTACGAGCAGTACTTC
TRBV27,-,TRBJ2-5,-,CASSLGSGGRKTQYF,TGTGCCAGCAGTTTAGGTAGCGGCGGTCGGAAGACCCAGTACTTC
TRBV12-5,once,TRBJ2-7,TRBD2,CASGLVRTSGASYEQYF,TGTGCTAGTGGTTTGGTACGGACTAGCGGGGCCTCCTACGAGCAGTACTTC
TRBV6-1,-,TRBJ1-5,-,CASIWGVGNQPQHF,TGTGCCAGCATTTGGGGCGTAGGCAATCAGCCCCAGCATTTT
TRBV4-2,-,TRBJ2-5,TRBD2,CASSQTYSGGSETQYF,TGTGCCAGCAGCCAAACCTATAGCGGGGGATCAGAGACCCAGTACTTC
TRBV7-2,-,TRBJ1-5,-,CASSTDRRGQPQHF,TGTGCCAGCAGCACCGACAGAAGAGGACAGCCCCAGCATTTT
TRBV5-6,-,TRBJ1-1,-,CASSLGGVTEAFF,TGTGCCAGCAGCTTGGGGGGCGTCACTGAAGCTTTCTTT
TRBV29-1,-,TRBJ1-2,-,CSVGQSQGYGYTF,TGCAGCGTTGGACAAAGCCAAGGCTATGGCTACACCTTC
TRBV5-1,-,TRBJ2-3,TRBD1,CASRGQFTDTQYF,TGCGCCAGCAGGGGACAGTTCACAGATACGCAGTATTTT
TRBV19,-,TRBJ1-1,-,CASGHIGIMNTEAFF,TGTGCCAGCGGACACATTGGGATCATGAACACTGAAGCTTTCTTT
TRBV19,few,TRBJ1-5,-,CASSIGYYRVRNQPQHF,TGTGCCAGTAGTATAGGTTATTACAGAGTTCGGAATCAGCCCCAGCATTTT
TRBV19,-,TRBJ1-5,-,CASSIGGVSNQPQHF,TGTGCCAGTAGTATCGGGGGGGTCAGCAATCAGCCCCAGCATTTT
TRBV11-2,few,TRBJ2-3,-,CASSLGLLTDTQYF,TGTGCCAGCAGCTTAGGACTCCTCACAGATACGCAGTATTTT
TRBV30,-,TRBJ2-3,-,CACKRLERTQYF,TGTGCCTGTAAAAGACTCGAACGTACGCAGTATTTT
TRBV6-5,-,TRBJ1-5,-,CASRPGGASNQPQHF,TGTGCCAGCAGGCCCGGCGGGGCTAGCAATCAGCCCCAGCATTTT
TRBV5-1,-,TRBJ2-1,TRBD2,CASSQGLAGVDEQFF,TGCGCCAGCAGTCAAGGACTAGCGGGGGTAGATGAGCAGTTCTTC
TRBV6-5,-,TRBJ2-7,TRBD1,CASSRLTGNYEQYF,TGTGCCAGCAGTCGCCTGACAGGGAACTACGAGCAGTACTTC
TRBV2,-,TRBJ1-2,-,CARAGNYGYTF,TGTGCCAGGGCGGGTAACTATGGCTACACCTTC
TRBV29-1,-,TRBJ1-2,TRBD1,CSVAGTGVYGYTF,TGCAGCGTAGCCGGGACAGGAGTCTATGGCTACACCTTC
TRBV6-5,-,TRBJ2-3,-,CASSYSGVLTDTQYF,TGTGCCAGCAGTTACTCGGGAGTACTCACAGATACGCAGTACTTT
TRBV2,-,TRBJ2-6,TRBD2,CASTPLAGGPGANVLTF,TGTGCCAGCACCCCGCTAGCGGGGGGGCCTGGGGCCAACGTCCTGACTTTC
TRBV5-1,-,TRBJ1-2,-,CASRTVSTATNYGYTF,TGCGCCAGCAGAACGGTTAGTACAGCCACTAACTATGGCTACACCTTC
TRBV27,-,TRBJ2-7,-,CASSSLFREQYF,TGTGCCAGCAGTTCCCTATTCAGGGAGCAGTACTTC
TRBV10-1,few,TRBJ2-3,TRBD1,CASSGQGEPTDTQYF,TGCGCCAGCAGTGGGCAGGGGGAACCCACAGATACGCAGTATTTT
TRBV6-5,few,TRBJ2-5,TRBD2,CASSLLAGVIETQYF,TGTGCCAGCAGTTTACTAGCGGGGGTCATAGAGACCCAGTACTTC
TRBV7-8,-,TRBJ2-1,-,CASSLDRGNEQFF,TGTGCCAGCAGCTTAGATAGGGGAAATGAGCAGTTCTTC
TRBV6-1,-,TRBJ1-1,-,CASHLSTANTEAFF,TGTGCCAGCCATCTATCGACAGCGAACACTGAAGCTTTCTTT
TRBV4-1,-,TRBJ2-2,-,CASSQGETGGELFF,TGCGCCAGCAGCCAAGGCGAGACTGGCGGGGAGCTGTTTTTT
TRBV27,-,TRBJ2-3,-,CASSLQRGAFDTQYF,TGTGCCAGCAGTTTGCAACGGGGGGCCTTTGATACGCAGTATTTT
TRBV20-1,-,TRBJ1-2,-,CSAHWAYGYTF,TGCAGTGCCCACTGGGCATATGGCTACACCTTC
TRBV30,-,TRBJ2-7,-,CAWALSFYEQYF,TGTGCCTGGGCCCTCAGTTTCTACGAGCAGTACTTC
TRBV5-4,-,TRBJ1-2,-,CASRPVPAQSYGYTF,TGTGCCAGCAGGCCCGTCCCAGCACAGAGCTATGGCTACACCTTC
TRBV4-2,-,TRBJ1-2,-,CASSQGDSNYGYTF,TGTGCCAGCAGCCAAGGTGACAGTAACTATGGCTACACCTTC
TRBV5-1,few,TRBJ1-1,TRBD1,CASSLGSGQMNTEAFF,TGCGCCAGCAGCTTGGGATCGGGACAGATGAACACTGAAGCTTTCTTT
TRBV5-1,-,TRBJ1-1,-,CASSWGRGNTNTEAFF,TGCGCCAGCAGCTGGGGTAGGGGGAATACCAACACTGAAGCTTTCTTT
TRBV6-5,few,TRBJ1-1,TRBD1,CASLTGEHTEAFF,TGTGCCAGCCTGACAGGGGAGCACACTGAAGCTTTCTTT
TRBV6-5,few,TRBJ2-5,-,CASSFTWGRRETQYF,TGTGCCAGCAGTTTCACGTGGGGGCGTAGGGAGACCCAGTACTTC